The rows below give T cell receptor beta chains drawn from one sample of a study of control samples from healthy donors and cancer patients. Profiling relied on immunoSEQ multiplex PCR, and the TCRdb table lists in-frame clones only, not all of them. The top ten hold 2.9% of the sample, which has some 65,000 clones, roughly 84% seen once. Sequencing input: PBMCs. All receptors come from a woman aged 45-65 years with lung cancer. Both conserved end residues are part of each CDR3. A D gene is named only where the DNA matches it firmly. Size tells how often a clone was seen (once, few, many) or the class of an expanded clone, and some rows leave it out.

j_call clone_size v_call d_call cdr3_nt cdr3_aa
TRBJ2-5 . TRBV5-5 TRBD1 TGTGCCAGCAGCCGTGACAGGGCGAGCCAAGAGACCCAGTACTTC CASSRDRASQETQYF
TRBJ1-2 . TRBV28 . TGTGCCAGCAGTACACGAGGGCAGAGGGGTGGCTACACCTTC CASSTRGQRGGYTF
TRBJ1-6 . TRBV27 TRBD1 TGTGCCAGCAGTTCACCGACAGGGGGTGATAATTCACCCCTCCACTTT CASSSPTGGDNSPLHF
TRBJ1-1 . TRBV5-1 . TGCGCCAGCAGCTTGGACGGACAGCTGGTAACTGAAGCTTTCTTT CASSLDGQLVTEAFF
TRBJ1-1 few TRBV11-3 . TGTGCCACCCTGGGGAGTAGGTCTGAAGCTTTCTTT CATLGSRSEAFF
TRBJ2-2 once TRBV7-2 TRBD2 TGTGCCAGCAGCCTTAGCGGGGGGCTTACCGGGGAGCTGTTTTTT CASSLSGGLTGELFF
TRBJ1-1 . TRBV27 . TGTGCCAGCAGTTCGGGACCGGCTGAAGCTTTCTTT CASSSGPAEAFF
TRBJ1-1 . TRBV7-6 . TGTGCCAGCAGCTTAGGGGGCTTGAACACTGAAGCTTTCTTT CASSLGGLNTEAFF
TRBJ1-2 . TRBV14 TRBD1 TGTGCCAGCAGCCAAGATCAGGGGGACTATGGCTACACCTTC CASSQDQGDYGYTF
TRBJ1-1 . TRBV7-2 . TGTGCCAGCAGCTTAAACAGGGCCGCCACTGAAGCTTTCTTT CASSLNRAATEAFF
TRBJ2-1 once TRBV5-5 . TGTGCCAGCAGCCCCGGTTACAATGAGCAGTTCTTC CASSPGYNEQFF
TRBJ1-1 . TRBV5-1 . TGCGCCAGCAGCTTCTCTAGGACGGAGAACTACGGTGATGCTTTCTTT CASSFSRTENYGDAFF
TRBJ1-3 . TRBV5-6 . TGTGCCAGCAGCTTAGGAGCTCCCGGAAACACCATATATTTT CASSLGAPGNTIYF
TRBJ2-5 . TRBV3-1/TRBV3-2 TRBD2 TGTGCCAGCAGCCAAGGTTTCGGGGAGGGAGAGACCCAGTACTTC CASSQGFGEGETQYF
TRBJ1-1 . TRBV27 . TGTGCCAGCAGATTTCTACGGGGGGGCATGAACACTGAAGCTTTCTTT CASRFLRGGMNTEAFF
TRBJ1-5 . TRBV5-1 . TGCGCCAGCAGCTTGGCGTCGGCCGATCAGCCCCAGCATTTT CASSLASADQPQHF
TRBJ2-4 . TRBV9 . TGTGCCAGCAGCGTAGGGACAGCTGCAACCAAAAACATTCAGTACTTC CASSVGTAATKNIQYF
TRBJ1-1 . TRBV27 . TGTGCCAGCAGTTTACGGGGTCTGGTTAACACTGAAGCTTTCTTT CASSLRGLVNTEAFF
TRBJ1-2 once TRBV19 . TGTGCCAGTACTCCTTCATGGGGGAGCTATGGCTACACCTTC CASTPSWGSYGYTF
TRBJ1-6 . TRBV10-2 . TGCGCCAGCAGGGACGGCCCTAATTCACCCCTCCACTTT CASRDGPNSPLHF
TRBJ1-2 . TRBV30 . TGTGCCTGGAAAGGGCCCCACTATGGCTACACCTTC CAWKGPHYGYTF
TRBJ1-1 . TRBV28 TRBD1 TGTGCCAGCAGTAGACAGGGCCCGGGCCAAGCTTTCTTT CASSRQGPGQAFF
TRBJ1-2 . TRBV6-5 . TGTGCCAGTAACGGGGGGGGTGGCTATGGCTACACCTTC CASNGGGGYGYTF
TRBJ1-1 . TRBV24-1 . TGTGCCACCAGTGTATCGGGCCTATCAGGCACTGAAGCTTTCTTT CATSVSGLSGTEAFF
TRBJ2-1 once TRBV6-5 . TGTGCCAGCAGCCTTTTCGGGTCACAAAATGAGCAGTTCTTC CASSLFGSQNEQFF
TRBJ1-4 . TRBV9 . TGTGCCAGCAGCCCAGCCCCCGGCGGTCAGAAACTGTTTTTT CASSPAPGGQKLFF
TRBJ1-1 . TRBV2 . TGTGCCAGCAGCTACTGGACCACTGAAGCTTTCTTT CASSYWTTEAFF